The 20 T cell receptor beta chains listed next were all sequenced from one sample in a study of cytomegalovirus exposure and HLA in healthy donors. The PCR used 60 Vbeta and 13 Jbeta primers. TCRdb's copy holds only in-frame clones and misses some; the assay was immunoSEQ multiplex PCR. Here the sample spans about 130,000 clones, roughly 80% being singletons. The sample was PBMCs. The receptors derive from a man in his forties in good health and CMV-seronegative.

The J gene is TRBJ1-2, the V gene TRBV5-1; 8 bases agree with TRBD1. CDR1 and CDR2 (germline): SGHRS, YFSETQ. There are 13 residues in the CDR3. The V gene end was trimmed by 4 bases and the J gene end by 3 bases; junction bases not matched to a gene: 2. CDR3 protein: CASSEQGDYGYTF. CDR3 nucleotide sequence: TGCGCCAGCAGCGAACAGGGGGACTATGGCTACACCTTC. The whole variable domain, remainder taken from reference TRBV5-1 and TRBJ1-2, is KAGVTQTPRYLIKTRGQQVTLSCSPISGHRSVSWYQQTPGQGLQFLFEYFSETQRNKGNFPGRFSGRQFSNSRSEMNVSTLELGDSALYLCASSEQGDYGYTFGSGTRLTVV.

The rearrangement uses TRBV29-1 and TRBJ2-4, with D possibly matching TRBD2 (6 bases). V shed 7 bases and J shed 14 bases, with 15 bases lying between them. From germline, CDR1 is SQVTM and CDR2 ANQGSEA. This CDR3 comprises 10 residues. The CDR3 loop reads CSARLEKEYF. The CDR3, as DNA: TGCAGCGCCCGACTAGAAAAAGAGTACTTC.

This chain joins TRBV9 and TRBJ2-1; 7 positions agree with TRBD2. The CDR3 is made up of 20 amino acids. Unmatched junction bases numbered 15, after V lost 0 bases and J lost 0 bases. Germline loops: CDR1 SGDLS, CDR2 YYNGEE. Written as DNA, the CDR3 is TGTGCCAGCAGCGTAGTAGCTAGCGGCCTACACACTATCTCCTACAATGAGCAGTTCTTC. Translated, it gives CASSVVASGLHTISYNEQFF.

This clone was seen more than once but under ten times. V and J are TRBV5-6 and TRBJ2-1; 10 bases are a match to TRBD2. CDR3 size: 15 residues. The V gene's germline CDR1 is SGHDT and CDR2 YYEEEE. Losses at the gene ends were 5 bases for V and 7 bases for J; bases not matched to a gene: 9. CDR3: CASSPLAGRMNEQFF. In DNA, the CDR3 is TGTGCCAGCAGTCCACTAGCGGGGCGGATGAATGAGCAGTTCTTC. Full variable domain (outside the CDR3, taken from reference TRBV5-6 and TRBJ2-1): DAGVTQSPTHLIKTRGQQVTLRCSPKSGHDTVSWYQQALGQGPQFIFQYYEEEERQRGNFPDRFSGHQFPNYSSELNVNALLLGDSALYLCASSPLAGRMNEQFFGPGTRLTVL.

V usage is TRBV5-6 and J usage is TRBJ2-7, with D perhaps TRBD1 (6 bases). The germline V and J ends were trimmed by 2 bases and 6 bases, with 12 bases remaining between them. CDR1 SGHDT and CDR2 YYEEEE come from the germline V gene. The length of the CDR3 is 13 residues. In DNA, the CDR3 is TGTGCCAGCAGCTTAGGACAGCTACGCGAGCAGTACTTC. This gives the protein CASSLGQLREQYF.

The rearrangement uses TRBV4-3 and TRBJ2-5; the D gene is possibly TRBD1 (6 bases). The CDR3 has 13 amino acids. Trimming left V 1 base short and J 4 bases short, with 7 bases between. Germline-derived CDR1 and CDR2 are LGHNA and YSLEER. For the CDR3, the DNA is TGCGCCAGCAGCCAAGCAGGGGTAGAGACCCAGTACTTC. This sequence encodes CASSQAGVETQYF.

The V gene is TRBV11-2, the J gene TRBJ2-5, with 12 bases that match TRBD1. CDR1 is SGHAT, CDR2 FQNNGV, per germline. After removal of 5 bases from V and 5 bases from J, the junction contained 6 bases not matched to a gene. The CDR3 contains 15 residues. The CDR3, as DNA: TGTGCCAGCAGCCCCGGGACAGGGGGCCCGGAGACCCAGTACTTC. As protein: CASSPGTGGPETQYF.

The J gene is TRBJ2-7, the V gene TRBV29-1; TRBD2 is a possible D gene (5 bases). The J call may be mistaken, given a closer DNA end match to TRBJ2-5. This CDR3 spans 12 amino acids. Germline values: CDR1 SQVTM, CDR2 ANQGSEA. The CDR3 DNA is TGCAGCGTTGGAGGGCTCGAAGAGACCCAGTACTTC. It specifies CSVGGLEETQYF.

The genes are TRBV28 and TRBJ1-2, with 7 bases that match TRBD1. There are 13 residues in the CDR3. Germline-derived CDR1 and CDR2 are MDHEN and SYDVKM. Trimming cost V 6 bases and J 2 bases; bases outside gene matches: 3. The CDR3 nucleotides read TGTGCCAGCAGCCAGGGACAGAACTATGGCTACACCTTC. Encoded protein: CASSQGQNYGYTF.

The chain joins TRBV7-2 to TRBJ2-7; 10 positions match TRBD1. The V segment lost 5 bases and the J segment 7 bases; nucleotides outside the gene matches: 8. This CDR3 has 14 amino acids. The germline CDR1 and CDR2 sequences are SGHTA and FQGNSA. This chain's CDR3 is CASSTDRGLGEQYF. The CDR3 DNA is TGTGCCAGCAGCACCGACAGGGGGCTTGGAGAGCAGTACTTC.

The V call is TRBV5-6, the J call TRBJ1-4; 7 bases agree with TRBD1. The V gene's germline CDR1 is SGHDT and CDR2 YYEEEE. This CDR3 is 14 amino acids long. V shed 4 bases, J shed 6 bases, and the junction held 6 bases outside the gene matches. The CDR3 loop reads CASSRGGRDEKLFF. CDR3 DNA sequence: TGTGCCAGCAGCCGAGGGGGCAGGGATGAAAAACTGTTTTTT.

The V call is TRBV18, the J call TRBJ2-7, with 8 bases identical to TRBD2. Germline V gene data show CDR1 as KGHSH and CDR2 as LQKENI. The CDR3 has 16 residues. J was trimmed by 2 bases and V by 3 bases; bases with no gene match: 9. The CDR3, as DNA: TGTGCCAGCTCACCTCCGGGCGGGGGGCAAACCTACGAGCAGTACTTC. It is translated as CASSPPGGGQTYEQYF.

CDR3 DNA: TGTGCCAGCAATCGGGACAGCCAGGACAATCAGCCCCAGCATTTT. Protein: CASNRDSQDNQPQHF. V gene TRBV2 combines with J gene TRBJ1-5; 7 bases map to TRBD1. Germline CDR1 and CDR2: SNHLY and FYNNEI. The CDR3 covers 15 residues. Germline trimming cut 7 bases from V and 3 bases from J; bases unmatched to any gene: 9.

This chain uses TRBV27 with TRBJ2-7; 9 bases fit TRBD2. Germline assignment: CDR1 MNHEY and CDR2 SMNVEV (reference sequence). The CDR3 spans 14 residues. The V and J ends lost 0 bases and 6 bases, in that order; junction bases with no gene match: 3. The CDR3 reads CASSLSSGRGEQYF. In DNA form, the CDR3 reads TGTGCCAGCAGTTTATCTAGCGGGAGAGGCGAGCAGTACTTC.

The chain links TRBV10-1 to TRBJ2-5, with TRBD2 matching 11 bases. Germline lookup yields CDR1 WNHNN and CDR2 SYGVQD (reference sequence). V gave up 2 bases and J gave up 5 bases; unmatched junction bases: 7. The CDR3 contains 16 residues. CDR3 DNA sequence: TGCGCCAGCAGTGAGCCCCCTAGCGGGGGGTTGGAGACCCAGTACTTC. Translating it yields CASSEPPSGGLETQYF.

The V and J genes are TRBV5-6 and TRBJ2-7, with unresolved D. CDR3 length equals 14 residues. The germline V gene encodes CDR1 SGHDT and CDR2 YYEEEE. V lost 1 base and J lost 4, with 12 bases in between. In nucleotides, the CDR3 is TGTGCCAGCAGCTTGTTCGACAAGATATACGAGCAGTACTTC. Amino acids: CASSLFDKIYEQYF.

This clone was seen a handful of times. V gene TRBV11-1 combines with J gene TRBJ2-7, with TRBD2 as a possible D gene (6 bases). Germline loops: CDR1 SGHAT, CDR2 FQDESV (reference sequence). Trimming removed 5 bases at V and 4 bases at J, with 12 bases between. The CDR3 length is 13 residues. The CDR3 sequence: CASSPRGGYEQYF. The CDR3 bases are TGTGCCAGCAGCCCACGAGGAGGGTACGAGCAGTACTTC.

V and J are TRBV18 and TRBJ2-6, with TRBD1 matching 7 bases. CDR1 is KGHSH, CDR2 LQKENI, per germline. The CDR3 runs to 17 residues. Losses at the gene ends were 2 bases for V and 1 base for J; bases not matched to a gene: 5. For the CDR3, the DNA is TGTGCCAGCTCACCAGGGGGACAGCAGTCTGGGGCCAACGTCCTGACTTTC. This codes for CASSPGGQQSGANVLTF.

V and J are TRBV14 and TRBJ2-7; D remains ambiguous. The CDR3 spans 15 residues. The V end was cut by 4 bases, the J end by 4 bases, with 17 bases between. CDR1 is SGHDN, CDR2 FVKESK, per germline. The CDR3 spells CASSPPGRPWYEQYF. As DNA, the CDR3 is TGTGCCAGCAGCCCCCCCGGCAGGCCCTGGTACGAGCAGTACTTC.

The V call is TRBV30, the J call TRBJ1-5; a weak D match, TRBD1 (5 bases). Between the trimmed V and J ends, which lost 3 bases and 9 bases, there was a span of 9 bases. This CDR3 spans 11 amino acids. From germline, CDR1 is GTSNPN and CDR2 SVGIG (reference sequence). As DNA, the CDR3 is TGTGCCTGGAGCGGGAGGGGGCCCCAGCATTTT. As protein: CAWSGRGPQHF.